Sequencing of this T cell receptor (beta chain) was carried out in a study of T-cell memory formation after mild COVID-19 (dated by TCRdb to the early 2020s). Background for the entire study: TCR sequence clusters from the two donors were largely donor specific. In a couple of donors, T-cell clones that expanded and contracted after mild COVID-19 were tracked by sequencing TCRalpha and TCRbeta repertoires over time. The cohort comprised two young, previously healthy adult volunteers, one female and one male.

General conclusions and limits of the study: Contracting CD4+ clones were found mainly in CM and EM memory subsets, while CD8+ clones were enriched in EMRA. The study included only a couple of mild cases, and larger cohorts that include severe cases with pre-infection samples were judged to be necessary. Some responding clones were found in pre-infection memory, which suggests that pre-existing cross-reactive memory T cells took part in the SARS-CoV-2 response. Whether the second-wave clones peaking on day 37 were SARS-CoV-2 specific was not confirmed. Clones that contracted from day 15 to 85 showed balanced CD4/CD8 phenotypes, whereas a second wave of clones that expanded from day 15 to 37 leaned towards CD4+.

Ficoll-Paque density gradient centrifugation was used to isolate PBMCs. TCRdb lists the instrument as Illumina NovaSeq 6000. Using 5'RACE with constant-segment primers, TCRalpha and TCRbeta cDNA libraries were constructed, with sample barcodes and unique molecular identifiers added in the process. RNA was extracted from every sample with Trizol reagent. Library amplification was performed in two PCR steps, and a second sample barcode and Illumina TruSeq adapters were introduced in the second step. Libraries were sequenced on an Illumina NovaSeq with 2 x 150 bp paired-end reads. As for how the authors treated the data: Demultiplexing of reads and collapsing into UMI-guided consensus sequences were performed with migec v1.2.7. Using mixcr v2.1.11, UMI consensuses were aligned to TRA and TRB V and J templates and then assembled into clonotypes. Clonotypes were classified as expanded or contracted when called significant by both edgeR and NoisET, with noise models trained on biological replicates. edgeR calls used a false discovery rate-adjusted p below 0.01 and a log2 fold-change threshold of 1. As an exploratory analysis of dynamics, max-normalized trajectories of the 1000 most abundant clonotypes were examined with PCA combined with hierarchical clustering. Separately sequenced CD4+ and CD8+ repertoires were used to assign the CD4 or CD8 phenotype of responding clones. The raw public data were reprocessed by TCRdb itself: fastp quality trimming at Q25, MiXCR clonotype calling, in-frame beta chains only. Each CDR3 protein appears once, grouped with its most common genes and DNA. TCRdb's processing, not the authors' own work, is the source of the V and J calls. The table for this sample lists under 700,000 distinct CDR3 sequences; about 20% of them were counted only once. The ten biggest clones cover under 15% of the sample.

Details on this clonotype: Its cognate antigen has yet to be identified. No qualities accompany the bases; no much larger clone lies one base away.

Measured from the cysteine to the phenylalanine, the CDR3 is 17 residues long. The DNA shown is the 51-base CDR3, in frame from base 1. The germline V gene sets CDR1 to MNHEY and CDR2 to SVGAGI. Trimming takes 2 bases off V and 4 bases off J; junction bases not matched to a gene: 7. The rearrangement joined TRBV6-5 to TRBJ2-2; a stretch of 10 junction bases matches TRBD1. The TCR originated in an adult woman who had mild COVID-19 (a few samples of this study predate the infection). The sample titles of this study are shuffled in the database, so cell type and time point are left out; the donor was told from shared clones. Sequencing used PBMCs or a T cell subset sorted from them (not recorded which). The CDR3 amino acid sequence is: CASSYPGTGDSTGELFF. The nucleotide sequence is TGTGCCAGCAGTTACCCTGGGACAGGGGATAGCACCGGGGAGCTGTTTTTT.